The 22 T cell receptor beta chains presented below share a single source sample, sequenced in a study of T cells in Graves' hyperthyroidism and ophthalmopathy. Amplification yielded TCR beta CDR3 regions, with RNA transcripts as the source. An initial round of RT-PCR targeting the TCR CDR3 relied on the HTBI primer set. Each CDR3 protein is one row after TCRdb ran MiXCR on the multiplex PCR reads. Here the sample spans approximately 610,000 distinct CDR3 sequences, over 15% being singletons. The specimen sequenced was blood. The source is a woman aged 18-29 years with Graves' hyperthyroidism.

This clonotype was seen a handful of times. The germline gene is not matched at one end of the junction; a read error may be the cause. This chain uses TRBV12-3 or TRBV12-4 with TRBJ1-1, with no clear D. CDR3 length equals 13 residues. This CDR3 reads CASRLDAAPEAFF. The CDR3 DNA reads as TGTGCCAGCAGATTAGACGCTGCCCCCGAAGCTTTCTTT.

The chain links TRBV10-3 to TRBJ1-5, with D unclear. Germline V CDR1 and CDR2: ENHRY, SYGVKD. Trimming shortened V by 0 bases and J by 1 base, and 7 bases separated the two germline ends. CDR3 length equals 15 residues. The CDR3 loop reads CAISESGRSNQPQHF. The CDR3 DNA reads as TGTGCCATCAGTGAGTCGGGCAGGAGCAATCAGCCCCAGCATTTT.

This clonotype showed up many times. J is TRBJ2-5 and V is TRBV15; D gene ambiguous. V was shortened by 1 base and J by 3 bases, with 15 bases between the two germline ends. From germline, CDR1 is LNHNV and CDR2 YYDKDF (reference sequence). The CDR3 is made up of 16 amino acids. The CDR3, as DNA: TGTGCCACCAGCAGAGGCGTCCTGCCGGGCGAAGAGACCCAGTACTTC. This codes for CATSRGVLPGEETQYF.

This clonotype was observed at least ten times. J is TRBJ2-7 and V is TRBV12-3 or TRBV12-4, with a possible D match to TRBD1 (6 bases). This CDR3 has 14 amino acids. The germline V and J ends were trimmed by 11 bases and 0 bases, with 17 bases remaining between them. CDR3 sequence (DNA): TGTGCCTCAAGGGGGATGGAGAGCTCCTACGAGCAGTACTTC. Residues: CASRGMESSYEQYF.

The chain links TRBV5-1 to TRBJ2-1; tentatively, D is TRBD1 (6 bases). V was clipped by 0 bases and J by 5 bases, with 15 bases between them. The CDR3 has 16 amino acids. Looked up from germline, CDR1 is SGHRS and CDR2 is YFSETQ. CDR3: CASSLGARTVHNEQFF. CDR3 in DNA: TGCGCCAGCAGCTTGGGGGCCCGGACAGTCCACAATGAGCAGTTCTTC.

The V call is TRBV19, the J call TRBJ2-6; the D call may be TRBD1 or TRBD2 (6 bases each). The CDR3 spans 18 residues. V shed 3 bases and J shed 4 bases, with 19 bases lying between them. Germline values: CDR1 LNHDA, CDR2 SQIVND (reference sequence). CDR3 sequence (DNA): TGTGCCAGTAGTATCCGGGGGATCAGGGGCACCGGGGCCAACGTCCTGACTTTC. Translating it yields CASSIRGIRGTGANVLTF.

This clonotype was detected a few times. This chain links TRBV7-9 with TRBJ2-3, with TRBD2 matching 9 bases. Germline trimming cut 3 bases from V and 2 bases from J; bases unmatched to any gene: 9. Germline V CDR1 and CDR2: SEHNR, FQNEAQ (reference sequence). The CDR3 is 17 residues long. The CDR3 reads CASSFIVAGALTDTQYF. CDR3 bases: TGTGCCAGCAGCTTCATCGTAGCGGGAGCCCTCACAGATACGCAGTATTTT.

As to this clonotype: Relative to the germline gene, one junction end is altered; a read error may explain this. The chain employs TRBV18 and TRBJ2-5; D gene unclear. The CDR3 totals 12 residues. Per the germline V gene, CDR1 is KGHSH and CDR2 is LQKENI. This CDR3 reads CASSPDQETRYF. The CDR3 nucleotides are TGTGCCAGCTCACCGGACCAAGAGACCCGGTACTTC.

There are a few counts of this clonotype. The chain recombines TRBV7-9 with TRBJ1-1; a possible D gene is TRBD1 (6 bases). The CDR3 totals 13 residues. Trimming took off 7 bases at V and 7 bases at J, with 16 bases between the two ends. Germline assignment: CDR1 SEHNR and CDR2 FQNEAQ (reference sequence). CDR3 sequence: CASTYRQADEAFF. CDR3 in DNA: TGTGCCAGCACCTACCGACAGGCCGATGAAGCTTTCTTT.

This clonotype has at least ten counts. The chain carries TRBV11-2 and TRBJ2-5; D not certain. The CDR3 totals 13 residues. Germline-derived CDR1 and CDR2 are SGHAT and FQNNGV. V was cut by 4 bases and J by 1 base, with 7 bases left in between. CDR3: CASSSSFQETQYF. The CDR3 nucleotides read TGTGCCAGCAGCTCCAGTTTCCAAGAGACCCAGTACTTC.

The J gene is TRBJ2-7, the V gene TRBV19, with 8 bases lining up with TRBD1. Germline values: CDR1 LNHDA, CDR2 SQIVND (reference sequence). V lost 5 bases and J lost 6; bases outside the gene matches: 6. The CDR3 contains 13 residues. The CDR3 sequence: CASSAQGAVEQYF. The DNA of the CDR3 is TGTGCCAGTAGTGCTCAGGGGGCGGTCGAGCAGTACTTC.

This clonotype was seen only a few times. The chain employs TRBV3-1 and TRBJ1-5; D remains ambiguous. CDR1 and CDR2 from the germline V gene are LGHDT and YNNKEL (reference sequence). The CDR3 is made up of 16 amino acids. V lost 4 bases to trimming and J lost 5 bases, with 18 bases between them. The CDR3 DNA is TGTGCCAGCAGCCCCCGCTTTTTGGCATCCCATCAGCCCCAGCATTTT. Encoded protein: CASSPRFLASHQPQHF.

This clonotype was observed a handful of times. The J gene is TRBJ1-5, the V gene TRBV6-2 or TRBV6-3; TRBD1 matches at 8 bases. V shed 2 bases and J 6 bases; nucleotides not matched to a gene: 9. The CDR3 covers 16 residues. Germline lookup yields CDR1 MNHEY and CDR2 SVGEGT. The CDR3 nucleotides are TGTGCCAGCAGTTACCCCGAACCAGGGGGCGGTCAGCCCCAGCATTTT. It translates to CASSYPEPGGGQPQHF.

The chain employs TRBV6-2 or TRBV6-3 and TRBJ1-4; no definite D call. This CDR3 has 13 amino acids. Looked up from germline, CDR1 is MNHEY and CDR2 is SVGEGT. CDR3 sequence: CAHSFGLREKLFF. CDR3 DNA: TGTGCTCACTCGTTCGGGTTGAGGGAAAAACTGTTTTTT.

In this sample, this clonotype turned up many times. This chain joins TRBV3-1 and TRBJ1-1; D perhaps matches TRBD1 (5 bases). Germline CDR1 is LGHDT and CDR2 is YNNKEL (reference sequence). The CDR3 is 13 amino acids. Deletions cut 2 bases from V and 6 bases from J, with 10 bases between. The DNA of the CDR3 is TGTGCCAGCAGCCAACGCGGAGGGGCTGAAGCTTTCTTT. It translates to CASSQRGGAEAFF.

The V and J genes are TRBV9 and TRBJ1-1; 7 positions agree with TRBD1. Germline-derived CDR1 and CDR2 are SGDLS and YYNGEE. J gave up 4 bases and V 0 bases, and 6 bases lay outside the gene matches. The CDR3 sequence is 15 residues long. DNA for the CDR3: TGTGCCAGCAGCGTAGGGAGATACAGGGGCACTGAAGCTTTCTTT. Protein: CASSVGRYRGTEAFF.

This clonotype turned up a few times. J is TRBJ1-4 and V is TRBV2; tentative D call: TRBD1 (6 bases). V lost 2 bases and J lost 8, with 18 bases in between. The germline V gene encodes CDR1 SNHLY and CDR2 FYNNEI. The CDR3 has 16 amino acids. The CDR3 region has the DNA TGTGCCAGCAGTGAAACCCCGGGACAAAGGGGGGAAAAACTGTTTTTT. It yields the protein CASSETPGQRGEKLFF.

This clonotype was seen ten or more times. The rearrangement links TRBV20-1 to TRBJ2-3; D perhaps matches TRBD2 (6 bases). V gave up 5 bases and J gave up 0 bases, with 18 bases separating them. This CDR3 region has 16 residues. Germline V gene data show CDR1 as DFQATT and CDR2 as SNEGSKA (reference sequence). The CDR3 spells CSAEPYSGGSTDTQYF. CDR3 nucleotides: TGCAGTGCTGAACCGTATAGCGGAGGAAGCACAGATACGCAGTATTTT.

This clonotype was seen many times. The rearrangement joins TRBV5-5 to TRBJ1-4; 9 nucleotides agree with TRBD1. The CDR3 covers 15 residues. Germline V gene data show CDR1 as SGHKS and CDR2 as YYEKEE (reference sequence). The V gene end was trimmed by 2 bases and the J gene end by 3 bases; junction bases not matched to a gene: 2. The CDR3 DNA is TGTGCCAGCAGCTTACAGGGGGCGGCTAATGAAAAACTGTTTTTT. The encoded protein is CASSLQGAANEKLFF.

This clonotype was found a few times. The V gene is TRBV6-2 or TRBV6-3, the J gene TRBJ2-5, with D unresolved. Per germline, CDR1 MNHEY and CDR2 SVGEGT. V shed 0 bases and J shed 3 bases, with 5 bases lying between them. The CDR3 length is 13 residues. CDR3 sequence: CASSYSIKETQYF. The CDR3 DNA reads TGTGCCAGCAGTTACTCGATTAAAGAGACCCAGTACTTC.

This clonotype was recorded at least ten times. The CDR3 sequence: CASSWGVQGNEQFF. The CDR3 bases are TGCGCCAGCAGCTGGGGCGTACAGGGGAATGAGCAGTTCTTC. This sequence joins TRBV5-1 and TRBJ2-1; 7 bases match TRBD1. V gave up 3 bases and J gave up 7 bases; unmatched junction bases: 7. The CDR3 is 14 residues long. Germline V gives CDR1 SGHRS, CDR2 YFSETQ.

On this clonotype itself: In this CDR3 the conserved last residue, phenylalanine or tryptophan, is missing, so a read error is likely. The rearrangement joins TRBV30 to TRBJ1-5, with a weak D call TRBD1 (5 bases). With 4 bases removed from V and 4 bases from J, the gap between germline ends came to 11 bases. Germline loops: CDR1 GTSNPN, CDR2 SVGIG (reference sequence). The CDR3 has 13 amino acids. As DNA, the CDR3 is TGTGCCTGGAACCAGGGACTGAATCAGCCCCAGCATCTT. Protein: CAWNQGLNQPQHL.